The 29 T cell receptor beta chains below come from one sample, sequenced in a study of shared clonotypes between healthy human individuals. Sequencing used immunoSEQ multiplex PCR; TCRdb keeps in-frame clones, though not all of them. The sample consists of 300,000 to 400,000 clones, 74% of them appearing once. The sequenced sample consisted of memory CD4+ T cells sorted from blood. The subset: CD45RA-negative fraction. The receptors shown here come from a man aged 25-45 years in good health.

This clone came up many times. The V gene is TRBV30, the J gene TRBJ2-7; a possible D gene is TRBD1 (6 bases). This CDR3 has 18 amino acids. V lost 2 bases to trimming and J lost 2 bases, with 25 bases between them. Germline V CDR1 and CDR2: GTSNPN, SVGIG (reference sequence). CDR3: CAWSYKLRGKQRPYEQYF. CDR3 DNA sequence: TGTGCCTGGAGTTATAAATTAAGGGGGAAACAGCGCCCCTACGAGCAGTACTTC.

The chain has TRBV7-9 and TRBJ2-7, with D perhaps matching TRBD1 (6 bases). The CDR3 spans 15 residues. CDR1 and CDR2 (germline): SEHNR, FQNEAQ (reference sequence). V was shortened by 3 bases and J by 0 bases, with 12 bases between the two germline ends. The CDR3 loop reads CASSFGQPGSYEQYF. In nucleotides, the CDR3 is TGTGCCAGCAGCTTTGGACAGCCGGGCTCCTACGAGCAGTACTTC.

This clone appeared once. The CDR3 bases are TGTGCCAGCAGCCAAACAGGGGCCGGGGCCAACGTCCTGACTTTC. Its translation is CASSQTGAGANVLTF. This rearrangement joins TRBV11-3 to TRBJ2-6; 7 bases agree with TRBD1. From germline, CDR1 is SGHNT and CDR2 YENEEA. CDR3 size: 15 residues. Trimming removed 5 bases from V and 4 bases from J; junction bases left unmatched: 5.

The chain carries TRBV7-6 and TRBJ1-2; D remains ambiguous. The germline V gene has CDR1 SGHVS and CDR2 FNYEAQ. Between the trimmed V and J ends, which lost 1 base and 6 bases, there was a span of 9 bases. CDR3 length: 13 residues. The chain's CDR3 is CASSLGQRNGYTF. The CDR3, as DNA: TGTGCCAGCAGCTTAGGGCAGAGGAATGGCTACACCTTC.

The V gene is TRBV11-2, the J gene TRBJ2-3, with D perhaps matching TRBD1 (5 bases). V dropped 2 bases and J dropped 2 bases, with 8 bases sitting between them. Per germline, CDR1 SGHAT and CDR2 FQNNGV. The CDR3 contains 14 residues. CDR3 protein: CASSLNGATDTQYF. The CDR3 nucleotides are TGTGCCAGCAGCTTAAATGGGGCCACAGATACGCAGTATTTT.

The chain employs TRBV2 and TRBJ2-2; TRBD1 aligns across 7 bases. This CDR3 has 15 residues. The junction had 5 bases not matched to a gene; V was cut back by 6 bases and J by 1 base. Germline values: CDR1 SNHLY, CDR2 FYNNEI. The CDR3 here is CASSRDRVNTGELFF. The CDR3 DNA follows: TGTGCCAGCAGCCGCGACAGGGTGAACACCGGGGAGCTGTTTTTT.

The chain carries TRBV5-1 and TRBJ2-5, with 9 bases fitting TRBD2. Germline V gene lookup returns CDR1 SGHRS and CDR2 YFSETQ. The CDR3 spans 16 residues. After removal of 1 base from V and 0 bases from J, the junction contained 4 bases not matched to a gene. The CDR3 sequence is CASSLSTSGNQETQYF. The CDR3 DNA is TGCGCCAGCAGCTTGTCGACTAGCGGAAACCAAGAGACCCAGTACTTC.

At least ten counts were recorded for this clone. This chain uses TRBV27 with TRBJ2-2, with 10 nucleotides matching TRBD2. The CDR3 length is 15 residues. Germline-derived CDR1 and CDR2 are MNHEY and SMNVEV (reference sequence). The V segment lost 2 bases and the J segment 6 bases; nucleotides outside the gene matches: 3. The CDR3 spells CASSLVSGRPGELFF. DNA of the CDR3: TGTGCCAGCAGTTTAGTTAGCGGGAGGCCCGGGGAGCTGTTTTTT.

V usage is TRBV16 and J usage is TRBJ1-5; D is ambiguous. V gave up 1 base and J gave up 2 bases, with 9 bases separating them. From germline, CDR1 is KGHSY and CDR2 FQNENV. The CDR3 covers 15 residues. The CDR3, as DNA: TGTGCCAGCAGCCAATTTGCCAGCGGCAATCAGCCCCAGCATTTT. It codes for CASSQFASGNQPQHF.

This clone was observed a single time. Here the CDR3 DNA reads TGCGCCAGCAGCTTGAATCCAGGGGGCCAGCCCCAGCATTTT. Its translation is CASSLNPGGQPQHF. This chain connects TRBV5-1 to TRBJ1-5; 8 bases fit TRBD1. The CDR3 totals 14 residues. The V segment lost 1 base and the J segment 7 bases; nucleotides outside the gene matches: 4. The V gene's germline CDR1 is SGHRS and CDR2 YFSETQ.

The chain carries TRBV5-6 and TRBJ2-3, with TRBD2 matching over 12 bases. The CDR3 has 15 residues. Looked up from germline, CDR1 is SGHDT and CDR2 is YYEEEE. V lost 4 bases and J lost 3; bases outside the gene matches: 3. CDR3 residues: CASSQLAGGTDTQYF. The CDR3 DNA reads TGTGCCAGCAGCCAGCTAGCGGGAGGGACAGATACGCAGTATTTT.

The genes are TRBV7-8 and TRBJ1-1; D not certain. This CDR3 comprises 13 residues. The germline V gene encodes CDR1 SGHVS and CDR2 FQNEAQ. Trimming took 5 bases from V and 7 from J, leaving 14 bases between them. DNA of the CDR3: TGTGCCAGCAGCCCCGTAGGCGGGAGTGAAGCTTTCTTT. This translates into CASSPVGGSEAFF. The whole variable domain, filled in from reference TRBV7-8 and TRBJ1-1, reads GAGVSQSPRYKVAKRGQDVALRCDPISGHVSLFWYQQALGQGPEFLTYFQNEAQLDKSGLPSDRFFAERPEGSVSTLKIQRTQQEDSAVYLCASSPVGGSEAFFGQGTRLTVV.

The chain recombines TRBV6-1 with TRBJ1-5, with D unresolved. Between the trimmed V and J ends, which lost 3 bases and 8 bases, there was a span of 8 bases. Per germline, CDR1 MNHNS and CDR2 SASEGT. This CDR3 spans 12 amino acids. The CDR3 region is CASSEGKKPQHF. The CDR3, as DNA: TGTGCCAGCAGTGAGGGGAAAAAGCCCCAGCATTTT.

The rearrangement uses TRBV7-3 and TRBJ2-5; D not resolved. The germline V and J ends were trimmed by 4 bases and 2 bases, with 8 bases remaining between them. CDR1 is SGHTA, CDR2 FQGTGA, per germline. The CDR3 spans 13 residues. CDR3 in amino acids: CASSSTQQETQYF. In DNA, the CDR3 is TGTGCCAGCAGCTCCACTCAACAAGAGACCCAGTACTTC.

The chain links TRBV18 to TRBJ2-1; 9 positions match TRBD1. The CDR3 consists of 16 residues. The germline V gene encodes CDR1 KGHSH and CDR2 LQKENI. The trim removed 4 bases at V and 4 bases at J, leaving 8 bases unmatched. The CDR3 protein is CASSLTGQGSYNEQFF. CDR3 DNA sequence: TGTGCCAGCTCACTAACAGGACAGGGGTCATACAATGAGCAGTTCTTC.

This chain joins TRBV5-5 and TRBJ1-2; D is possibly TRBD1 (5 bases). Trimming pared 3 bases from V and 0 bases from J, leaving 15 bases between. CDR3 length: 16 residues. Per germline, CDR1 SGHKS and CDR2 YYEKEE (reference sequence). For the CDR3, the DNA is TGTGCCAGCAGCTCCCTAACAGGAACTACTAACTATGGCTACACCTTC. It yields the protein CASSSLTGTTNYGYTF.

The CDR3 region is CASTRGTGELFF. The CDR3, as DNA: TGTGCCAGCACACGGGGTACCGGGGAGCTGTTTTTT. V usage is TRBV28 and J usage is TRBJ2-2; TRBD2 might be the D (5 bases). V was shortened by 7 bases and J by 5 bases, with 8 bases between the two germline ends. Germline V lookup: CDR1 MDHEN, CDR2 SYDVKM. This CDR3 has 12 residues.

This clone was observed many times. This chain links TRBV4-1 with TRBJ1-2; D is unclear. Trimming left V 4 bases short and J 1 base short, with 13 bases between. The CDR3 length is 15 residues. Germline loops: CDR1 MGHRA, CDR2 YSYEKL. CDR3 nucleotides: TGCGCCAGCAGCCGGGAGGAGGGAGGTAACTATGGCTACACCTTC. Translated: CASSREEGGNYGYTF.

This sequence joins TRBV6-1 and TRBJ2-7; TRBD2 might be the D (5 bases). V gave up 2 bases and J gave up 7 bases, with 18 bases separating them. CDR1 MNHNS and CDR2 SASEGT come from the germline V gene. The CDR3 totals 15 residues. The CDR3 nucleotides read TGTGCCAGCAGTGAACCGGGGATGGTGTTCGGGGAGCAGTACTTC. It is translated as CASSEPGMVFGEQYF.

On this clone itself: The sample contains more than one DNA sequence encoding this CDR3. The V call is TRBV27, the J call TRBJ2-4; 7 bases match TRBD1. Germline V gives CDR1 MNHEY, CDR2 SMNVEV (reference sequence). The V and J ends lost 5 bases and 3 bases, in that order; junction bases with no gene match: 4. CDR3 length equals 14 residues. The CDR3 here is CASSKTGFKNIQYF. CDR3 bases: TGTGCCAGCAGTAAGACAGGGTTCAAAAACATTCAGTACTTC.

The CDR3 sequence is CASSSFRMGAFF. For the CDR3, the DNA is TGTGCCAGCAGCTCATTCCGGATGGGGGCTTTCTTT. The chain employs TRBV5-8 and TRBJ1-1; D uncertain. Trimming pared 3 bases from V and 11 bases from J, leaving 14 bases between. This CDR3 has 12 residues. Germline loops: CDR1 SGHTS, CDR2 YDEGEE.

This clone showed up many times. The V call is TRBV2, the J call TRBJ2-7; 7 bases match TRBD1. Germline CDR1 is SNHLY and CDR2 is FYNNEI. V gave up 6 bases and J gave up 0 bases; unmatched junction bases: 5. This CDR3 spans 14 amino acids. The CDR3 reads CASRRQGNSYEQYF. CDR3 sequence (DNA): TGTGCCAGCAGGAGACAGGGAAACTCCTACGAGCAGTACTTC.

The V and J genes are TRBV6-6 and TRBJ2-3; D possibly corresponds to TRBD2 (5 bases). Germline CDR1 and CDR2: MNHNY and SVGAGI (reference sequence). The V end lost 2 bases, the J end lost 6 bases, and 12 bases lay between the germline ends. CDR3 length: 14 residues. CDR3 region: CASSYGGITDTQYF. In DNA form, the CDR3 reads TGTGCCAGCAGTTACGGAGGAATTACGGATACGCAGTATTTT.

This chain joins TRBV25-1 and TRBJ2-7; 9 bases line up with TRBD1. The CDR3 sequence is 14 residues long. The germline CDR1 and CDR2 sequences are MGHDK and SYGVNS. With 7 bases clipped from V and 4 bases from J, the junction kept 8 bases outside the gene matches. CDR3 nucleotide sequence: TGTGCCAGCAACGGACAGGGGACTATGTACGAGCAGTACTTC. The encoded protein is CASNGQGTMYEQYF.

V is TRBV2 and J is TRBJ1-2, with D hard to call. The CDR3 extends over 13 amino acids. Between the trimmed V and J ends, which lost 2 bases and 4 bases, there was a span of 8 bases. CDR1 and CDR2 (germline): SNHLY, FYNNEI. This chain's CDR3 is CASSESIAYGYTF. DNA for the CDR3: TGTGCCAGCAGTGAAAGTATAGCCTATGGCTACACCTTC.

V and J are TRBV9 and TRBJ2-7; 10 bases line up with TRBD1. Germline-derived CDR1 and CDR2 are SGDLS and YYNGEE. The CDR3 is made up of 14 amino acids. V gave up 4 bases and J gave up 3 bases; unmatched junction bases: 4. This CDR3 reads CASSMDRGGYEQYF. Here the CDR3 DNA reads TGTGCCAGCAGCATGGACAGGGGGGGCTACGAGCAGTACTTC.

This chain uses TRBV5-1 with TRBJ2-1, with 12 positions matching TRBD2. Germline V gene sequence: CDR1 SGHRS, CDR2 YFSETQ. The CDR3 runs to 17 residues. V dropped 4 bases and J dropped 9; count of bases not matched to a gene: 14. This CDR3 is CASSPGVLAGGGGEQFF. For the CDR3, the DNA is TGCGCCAGCAGCCCCGGAGTCCTAGCGGGAGGGGGTGGTGAGCAGTTCTTC.

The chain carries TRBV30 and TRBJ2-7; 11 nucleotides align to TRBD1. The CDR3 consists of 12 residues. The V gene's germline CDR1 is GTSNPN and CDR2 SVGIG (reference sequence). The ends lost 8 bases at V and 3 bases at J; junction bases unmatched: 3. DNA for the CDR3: TGTGCCCTAGGGACAGGGGGCTACGAGCAGTACTTC. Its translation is CALGTGGYEQYF. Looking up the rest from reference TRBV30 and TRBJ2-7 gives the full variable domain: SQTIHQWPATLVQPVGSPLSLECTVEGTSNPNLYWYRQAAGRGLQLLFYSVGIGQISSEVPQNLSASRPQDRQFILSSKKLLLSDSGFYLCALGTGGYEQYFGPGTRLTVT.

CDR3 in DNA: TGTGCCAGCAGCGCGTACCTTAGCGGGAGGGCCAAAAACATTCAGTACTTC. Translating gives CASSAYLSGRAKNIQYF. The chain has TRBV7-9 and TRBJ2-4; 10 bases agree with TRBD2. The CDR3 totals 17 residues. Losses at the gene ends were 5 bases for V and 1 base for J; bases not matched to a gene: 8. CDR1 and CDR2 from the germline V gene are SEHNR and FQNEAQ (reference sequence).